These T cell receptor beta chains were read from a single sample in a study of control samples from healthy donors and cancer patients. The repertoire was sequenced with immunoSEQ multiplex PCR; TCRdb's copy has only in-frame clones and lacks some. The sample holds over 150,000 clones; about 93% are singletons and the top ten take about 1.5%. Sequences were obtained from blood. Every receptor here comes from a young man in good health. Each CDR3 is given with its conserved first and last residue. The order of the fields is V gene, D gene, J gene, CDR3 length, clone size, CDR3 protein, CDR3 DNA. D genes are given only for firm matches. Only some rows state a clone size, as once, few, many or a class for expanded clones.

v_call: TRBV9; d_call: -; j_call: TRBJ2-7; cdr3_length: 14; clone_size: -; cdr3_aa: CASSADGSSYEQYF; cdr3_nt: TGTGCCAGCAGCGCGGACGGCAGCTCCTACGAGCAGTACTTC
v_call: TRBV29-1; d_call: -; j_call: TRBJ1-3; cdr3_length: 14; clone_size: -; cdr3_aa: CSVEVSGIGNTIYF; cdr3_nt: TGCAGCGTTGAAGTATCGGGGATTGGAAACACCATATATTTT
v_call: TRBV28; d_call: -; j_call: TRBJ1-1; cdr3_length: 16; clone_size: -; cdr3_aa: CASRPGMGFRSTEAFF; cdr3_nt: TGTGCCAGCAGGCCAGGGATGGGGTTTAGGAGCACTGAAGCTTTCTTT
v_call: TRBV19; d_call: -; j_call: TRBJ2-1; cdr3_length: 11; clone_size: -; cdr3_aa: CASSLLNEQFF; cdr3_nt: TGTGCCAGTAGTCTCCTAAATGAGCAGTTCTTC
v_call: TRBV18; d_call: -; j_call: TRBJ2-2; cdr3_length: 15; clone_size: -; cdr3_aa: CASSATGTEYEGLFF; cdr3_nt: TGTGCCAGCTCAGCTACCGGGACGGAATACGAGGGGCTGTTTTTT
v_call: TRBV6-5; d_call: -; j_call: TRBJ1-3; cdr3_length: 15; clone_size: once; cdr3_aa: CASTPDWSSGNTIYF; cdr3_nt: TGTGCCAGCACCCCGGACTGGAGCTCTGGAAACACCATATATTTT
v_call: TRBV5-8; d_call: TRBD1; j_call: TRBJ1-3; cdr3_length: 17; clone_size: -; cdr3_aa: CASTHLRSGTGGNTIYF; cdr3_nt: TGTGCCAGCACCCACCTTAGGTCCGGGACAGGGGGAAACACCATATATTTT
v_call: TRBV5-1; d_call: -; j_call: TRBJ2-7; cdr3_length: 13; clone_size: -; cdr3_aa: CASSLDGLVEQYF; cdr3_nt: TGCGCCAGCAGCTTGGACGGTCTGGTCGAGCAGTACTTC
v_call: TRBV9; d_call: -; j_call: TRBJ1-1; cdr3_length: 13; clone_size: -; cdr3_aa: CASSQGLWPEAFF; cdr3_nt: TGTGCCAGCAGCCAAGGGTTGTGGCCGGAAGCTTTCTTT
v_call: TRBV12-3/TRBV12-4; d_call: TRBD2; j_call: TRBJ2-1; cdr3_length: 13; clone_size: -; cdr3_aa: CASSLAGDGEQFF; cdr3_nt: TGTGCCAGCAGCCTAGCGGGGGACGGTGAGCAGTTCTTC
v_call: TRBV7-9; d_call: TRBD1; j_call: TRBJ1-6; cdr3_length: 16; clone_size: -; cdr3_aa: CASSRGRQGPNSPLHF; cdr3_nt: TGTGCCAGCAGCAGGGGAAGACAGGGGCCGAATTCACCCCTCCACTTT
v_call: TRBV15; d_call: TRBD2; j_call: TRBJ2-5; cdr3_length: 15; clone_size: -; cdr3_aa: CATSRNGGAAETQYF; cdr3_nt: TGTGCCACCAGCAGAAACGGGGGGGCCGCTGAGACCCAGTACTTC
v_call: TRBV5-5; d_call: TRBD2; j_call: TRBJ2-1; cdr3_length: 16; clone_size: -; cdr3_aa: CASSLLPLAATNEQFF; cdr3_nt: TGTGCCAGCAGCTTGCTACCACTAGCGGCCACAAATGAGCAGTTCTTC
v_call: TRBV28; d_call: -; j_call: TRBJ2-2; cdr3_length: 16; clone_size: -; cdr3_aa: CASSPPGTRNTGELFF; cdr3_nt: TGTGCCAGCAGTCCCCCCGGGACGAGGAACACCGGGGAGCTGTTTTTT
v_call: TRBV2; d_call: -; j_call: TRBJ1-5; cdr3_length: 13; clone_size: -; cdr3_aa: CASRRPGVQPQHF; cdr3_nt: TGTGCCAGCCGACGGCCCGGGGTCCAGCCCCAGCATTTT
v_call: TRBV5-8; d_call: -; j_call: TRBJ1-1; cdr3_length: 16; clone_size: -; cdr3_aa: CASSLLEGSLGTEAFF; cdr3_nt: TGTGCCAGCAGTTTACTCGAGGGGTCTTTGGGCACTGAAGCTTTCTTT
v_call: TRBV29-1; d_call: TRBD1; j_call: TRBJ1-4; cdr3_length: 15; clone_size: -; cdr3_aa: CSVRTGGKTNEKLFF; cdr3_nt: TGCAGCGTTAGGACAGGGGGCAAAACTAATGAAAAACTGTTTTTT
v_call: TRBV6-1; d_call: TRBD2; j_call: TRBJ2-5; cdr3_length: 15; clone_size: -; cdr3_aa: CASSDQRGGPETQYF; cdr3_nt: TGTGCCAGCAGTGATCAGCGGGGGGGCCCGGAGACCCAGTACTTC
v_call: TRBV9; d_call: TRBD1; j_call: TRBJ2-7; cdr3_length: 15; clone_size: -; cdr3_aa: CASSGPGTGSYEQYF; cdr3_nt: TGTGCCAGCAGCGGACCCGGGACAGGTTCCTACGAGCAGTACTTC
v_call: TRBV7-2; d_call: -; j_call: TRBJ1-3; cdr3_length: 15; clone_size: -; cdr3_aa: CASSFGQQTGNTIYF; cdr3_nt: TGTGCCAGCAGCTTCGGACAGCAAACTGGAAACACCATATATTTT
v_call: TRBV12-3/TRBV12-4; d_call: -; j_call: TRBJ1-4; cdr3_length: 12; clone_size: -; cdr3_aa: CASSALNEKLFF; cdr3_nt: TGTGCCAGCTCCGCTTTAAATGAAAAACTGTTTTTT
v_call: TRBV4-1; d_call: -; j_call: TRBJ1-2; cdr3_length: 16; clone_size: -; cdr3_aa: CASSHSTDPADYGYTF; cdr3_nt: TGCGCCAGCAGCCATTCAACGGACCCGGCGGACTATGGCTACACCTTC
v_call: TRBV19; d_call: -; j_call: TRBJ1-1; cdr3_length: 10; clone_size: -; cdr3_aa: CASMRTEAFF; cdr3_nt: TGTGCCAGTATGCGCACTGAAGCTTTCTTT
v_call: TRBV18; d_call: -; j_call: TRBJ2-5; cdr3_length: 15; clone_size: -; cdr3_aa: CASSPRIGGQETQYF; cdr3_nt: TGTGCCAGCTCACCACGCATCGGGGGCCAAGAGACCCAGTACTTC
v_call: TRBV5-1; d_call: -; j_call: TRBJ2-1; cdr3_length: 12; clone_size: -; cdr3_aa: CASSAQGNEQFF; cdr3_nt: TGCGCCAGCAGCGCCCAGGGGAATGAGCAGTTCTTC
v_call: TRBV19; d_call: -; j_call: TRBJ2-4; cdr3_length: 16; clone_size: -; cdr3_aa: CASRGAGKAAKNIQYF; cdr3_nt: TGTGCCAGTAGGGGAGCAGGGAAGGCAGCCAAAAACATTCAGTACTTC
v_call: TRBV19; d_call: -; j_call: TRBJ2-2; cdr3_length: 13; clone_size: -; cdr3_aa: CASSMYDTGELFF; cdr3_nt: TGTGCCAGTAGTATGTACGACACCGGGGAGCTGTTTTTT
v_call: TRBV5-6; d_call: TRBD1; j_call: TRBJ1-2; cdr3_length: 15; clone_size: -; cdr3_aa: CASSLWDRGGHGYTF; cdr3_nt: TGTGCCAGCAGCTTGTGGGACAGGGGTGGACATGGCTACACCTTC
v_call: TRBV12-5; d_call: -; j_call: TRBJ2-1; cdr3_length: 14; clone_size: -; cdr3_aa: CASDPRAASNEQFF; cdr3_nt: TGTGCTAGTGACCCTCGGGCAGCTAGCAATGAGCAGTTCTTC
v_call: TRBV18; d_call: -; j_call: TRBJ2-2; cdr3_length: 17; clone_size: -; cdr3_aa: CASSPPSGGGDTGELFF; cdr3_nt: TGTGCCAGCTCACCACCGTCCGGAGGGGGGGACACCGGGGAGCTGTTTTTT
v_call: TRBV19; d_call: TRBD1; j_call: TRBJ2-1; cdr3_length: 16; clone_size: -; cdr3_aa: CASTSEGQGSYNEQFF; cdr3_nt: TGTGCCAGTACCAGTGAAGGACAGGGGTCCTACAATGAGCAGTTCTTC
v_call: TRBV2; d_call: -; j_call: TRBJ2-7; cdr3_length: 13; clone_size: -; cdr3_aa: CASSAVVGGEQYF; cdr3_nt: TGTGCCAGCAGCGCCGTGGTGGGCGGGGAGCAGTACTTC
v_call: TRBV19; d_call: -; j_call: TRBJ1-1; cdr3_length: 14; clone_size: once; cdr3_aa: CASVSSGYGTEAFF; cdr3_nt: TGTGCCAGTGTATCGTCTGGGTACGGCACTGAAGCTTTCTTT
v_call: TRBV7-3; d_call: TRBD2; j_call: TRBJ2-7; cdr3_length: 15; clone_size: -; cdr3_aa: CASSLTSGGIYEQYF; cdr3_nt: TGTGCCAGCAGCCTTACTAGCGGGGGAATCTACGAGCAGTACTTC
v_call: TRBV6-4; d_call: -; j_call: TRBJ2-1; cdr3_length: 13; clone_size: -; cdr3_aa: CASSQQGGDEQFF; cdr3_nt: TGTGCCAGCAGCCAACAGGGGGGGGATGAGCAGTTCTTC
v_call: TRBV2; d_call: TRBD2; j_call: TRBJ2-2; cdr3_length: 15; clone_size: -; cdr3_aa: CASSPSGGNTGELFF; cdr3_nt: TGTGCCAGCAGTCCTAGCGGGGGGAACACCGGGGAGCTGTTTTTT
v_call: TRBV3-1/TRBV3-2; d_call: -; j_call: TRBJ2-5; cdr3_length: 14; clone_size: -; cdr3_aa: CASSQRGSQETQYF; cdr3_nt: TGTGCCAGCAGCCAGAGGGGCAGCCAAGAGACCCAGTACTTC
v_call: TRBV2; d_call: TRBD1; j_call: TRBJ1-1; cdr3_length: 14; clone_size: -; cdr3_aa: CASGLDREGTEAFF; cdr3_nt: TGTGCCAGCGGGTTAGACAGGGAAGGGACTGAAGCTTTCTTT
v_call: TRBV5-1; d_call: -; j_call: TRBJ1-4; cdr3_length: 13; clone_size: -; cdr3_aa: CASSRADNEKLFF; cdr3_nt: TGCGCCAGCAGCCGGGCCGATAATGAAAAACTGTTTTTT
v_call: TRBV6-1; d_call: TRBD1; j_call: TRBJ1-3; cdr3_length: 15; clone_size: -; cdr3_aa: CASSEGTGGGNTIYF; cdr3_nt: TGTGCCAGCAGTGAAGGGACAGGGGGCGGAAACACCATATATTTT
v_call: TRBV19; d_call: -; j_call: TRBJ2-3; cdr3_length: 14; clone_size: -; cdr3_aa: CASSDSPFTDTQYF; cdr3_nt: TGTGCCAGTAGCGACAGCCCTTTCACAGATACGCAGTATTTT
v_call: TRBV11-3; d_call: -; j_call: TRBJ1-1; cdr3_length: 13; clone_size: -; cdr3_aa: CASSLTGYTEAFF; cdr3_nt: TGTGCCAGCAGCTTAACAGGTTACACTGAAGCTTTCTTT
v_call: TRBV30; d_call: TRBD1; j_call: TRBJ1-1; cdr3_length: 14; clone_size: -; cdr3_aa: CAWSVQGRRVEAFF; cdr3_nt: TGTGCCTGGAGTGTACAGGGGAGAAGGGTTGAAGCTTTCTTT
v_call: TRBV2; d_call: -; j_call: TRBJ1-2; cdr3_length: 13; clone_size: -; cdr3_aa: CASSDGGNYGYTF; cdr3_nt: TGTGCCAGCAGTGACGGGGGGAACTATGGCTACACCTTC
v_call: TRBV7-7; d_call: TRBD2; j_call: TRBJ2-2; cdr3_length: 16; clone_size: -; cdr3_aa: CASSSMGLAGAGELFF; cdr3_nt: TGTGCCAGCAGCTCCATGGGACTAGCGGGGGCCGGGGAGCTGTTTTTT
v_call: TRBV18; d_call: -; j_call: TRBJ2-3; cdr3_length: 15; clone_size: -; cdr3_aa: CASSPPSGSTDTQYF; cdr3_nt: TGTGCCAGCTCACCACCATCGGGGAGCACAGATACGCAGTATTTT
v_call: TRBV2; d_call: TRBD1; j_call: TRBJ1-1; cdr3_length: 14; clone_size: -; cdr3_aa: CASKAPDRGPEAFF; cdr3_nt: TGTGCCAGCAAGGCCCCCGACAGGGGCCCTGAAGCTTTCTTT
v_call: TRBV5-6; d_call: -; j_call: TRBJ1-1; cdr3_length: 14; clone_size: once; cdr3_aa: CASSLNRWNTEAFF; cdr3_nt: TGTGCCAGCAGCTTGAACAGATGGAACACTGAAGCTTTCTTT
v_call: TRBV6-1; d_call: TRBD1; j_call: TRBJ2-7; cdr3_length: 17; clone_size: -; cdr3_aa: CASSDWNRDRWKGVQYF; cdr3_nt: TGTGCCAGCAGTGACTGGAACCGGGACAGATGGAAAGGGGTGCAGTACTTC
v_call: TRBV7-2; d_call: TRBD1; j_call: TRBJ2-1; cdr3_length: 15; clone_size: -; cdr3_aa: CASSLWGTGGGWQFF; cdr3_nt: TGTGCCAGCAGCTTATGGGGGACAGGGGGCGGTTGGCAGTTCTTC
v_call: TRBV6-6; d_call: -; j_call: TRBJ1-4; cdr3_length: 14; clone_size: -; cdr3_aa: CASSSVALPKKLFF; cdr3_nt: TGTGCCAGCAGCTCGGTCGCTCTTCCCAAAAAACTGTTTTTT
v_call: TRBV12-3/TRBV12-4; d_call: -; j_call: TRBJ1-2; cdr3_length: 13; clone_size: -; cdr3_aa: CASRYRRVEGYTF; cdr3_nt: TGTGCCAGCAGATACAGGAGAGTGGAGGGCTACACCTTC
v_call: TRBV29-1; d_call: -; j_call: TRBJ1-1; cdr3_length: 13; clone_size: -; cdr3_aa: CSVEKGMNTEAFF; cdr3_nt: TGCAGCGTTGAGAAGGGGATGAACACTGAAGCTTTCTTT
v_call: TRBV5-8; d_call: -; j_call: TRBJ2-1; cdr3_length: 15; clone_size: -; cdr3_aa: CASSLGPGSYNEQFF; cdr3_nt: TGTGCCAGCAGCTTGGGGCCCGGCTCCTACAATGAGCAGTTCTTC
v_call: TRBV5-1; d_call: -; j_call: TRBJ2-1; cdr3_length: 15; clone_size: -; cdr3_aa: CASSLVAGKGDEQFF; cdr3_nt: TGCGCCAGCAGCTTGGTGGCAGGGAAGGGGGATGAGCAGTTCTTC
v_call: TRBV20-1; d_call: TRBD1; j_call: TRBJ1-1; cdr3_length: 15; clone_size: -; cdr3_aa: CSASAADRGGTEAFF; cdr3_nt: TGCAGTGCTAGTGCCGCCGACAGGGGGGGCACTGAAGCTTTCTTT
v_call: TRBV7-3; d_call: -; j_call: TRBJ2-2; cdr3_length: 15; clone_size: -; cdr3_aa: CASSRNPANTGELFF; cdr3_nt: TGTGCCAGCAGCAGGAACCCGGCGAACACCGGGGAGCTGTTTTTT